A single count supports the clone carrying this TCR beta chain. Its antigen is not identified. Clones were sequenced by immunoSEQ multiplex PCR, and TCRdb holds only the in-frame ones, with some missing. The sample holds tens of thousands of clones, roughly 86% seen once. Baseline was the first blood sampling point, followed by cycle 4 day 1 and cycle 7 day 1. This record comes from a study of OX40 agonist ivuxolimab in advanced cancers. About the study: Patient treatment consisted of intravenous ivuxolimab administration every 2 weeks at 0.01 to 10 mg/kg. Overall study findings and caveats: The antigens recognized by the expanded peripheral T cells, that is their antigen specificity, were not determined.

The V and J ends lost 2 bases and 8 bases, in that order; junction bases with no gene match: 13. The CDR3 length is 16 residues. Germline assignment: CDR1 SGHRS and CDR2 YFSETQ. The source was CD4+ or CD8+ T cells sorted from blood, collected in a trial of the OX40 agonist ivuxolimab. This sequence originates from an adult with an advanced solid tumor such as melanoma, head and neck, liver or kidney cancer. This chain joins TRBV5-1 and TRBJ1-2; 9 bases agree with TRBD1. The CDR3 loop is CASSFSRGQGSRGYTF. The CDR3, as DNA: TGCGCCAGCAGCTTTTCTCGAGGACAGGGGAGTAGGGGCTACACCTTC.